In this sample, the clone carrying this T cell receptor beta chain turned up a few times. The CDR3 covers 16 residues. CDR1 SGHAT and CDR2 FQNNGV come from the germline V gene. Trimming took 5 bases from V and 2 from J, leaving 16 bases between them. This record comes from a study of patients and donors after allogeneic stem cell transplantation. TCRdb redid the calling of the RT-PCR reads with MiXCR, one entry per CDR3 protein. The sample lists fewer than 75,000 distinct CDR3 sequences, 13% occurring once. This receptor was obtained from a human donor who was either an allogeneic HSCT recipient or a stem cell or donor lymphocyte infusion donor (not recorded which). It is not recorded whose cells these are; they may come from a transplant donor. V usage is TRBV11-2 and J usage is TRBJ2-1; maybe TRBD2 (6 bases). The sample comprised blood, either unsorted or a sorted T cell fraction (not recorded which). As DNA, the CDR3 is TGTGCCAGCAGCGGAAGAGGGACTGGCACCTACAATGAGCAGTTCTTC. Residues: CASSGRGTGTYNEQFF. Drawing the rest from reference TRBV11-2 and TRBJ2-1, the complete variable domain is EAGVAQSPRYKIIEKRQSVAFWCNPISGHATLYWYQQILGQGPKLLIQFQNNGVVDDSQLPKDRFSAERLKGVDSTLKIQPAKLEDSAVYLCASSGRGTGTYNEQFFGPGTRLTVL.